This T cell receptor beta chain comes out of a study of blood T cell repertoires in COVID-19. For the study at large: Samples representing acute and convalescent COVID-19 were sourced from the United States, Italy and Spain. Nucleic acid was either cDNA or gDNA, and it came from T cells, B-cell-depleted T cells, or PBMCs.

Per the authors' pipeline: Amplifying reference gene primers gave estimates of nucleated cell counts. Repertoires were generated with immunoSEQ multiplex PCR, while TCRdb's copy carries only in-frame clones and drops some. The DNA gave D and trimming, while V, J and clone size come from that table. This sample has about 83,000 clones, with just over 85% found just once. CDR1 is SNHLY and CDR2 is FYNNEI in the germline V gene. Trimming stripped 2 bases from V and 1 base from J, with 11 bases between. CDR3 length: 15 amino acids. The sequenced material came from peripheral blood. The sequence came from a woman of 80 years or more in a cohort sampled during active or convalescent COVID-19. The rearrangement links TRBV2 to TRBJ1-2; D is perhaps TRBD1 (6 bases). This CDR3 is CASSERQVNNYGYTF. The DNA of the CDR3 is TGTGCCAGCAGTGAAAGACAGGTTAATAACTATGGCTACACCTTC.